In its sample, the clone carrying this T cell receptor (beta chain) was seen many times. This sample was taken from a study of T cells in Graves' hyperthyroidism and ophthalmopathy. The CDR3 regions of TCR beta were amplified from RNA transcripts. HTBI primers were the set used in a first-round RT-PCR of the TCR CDR3. TCRdb independently ran MiXCR on the multiplex PCR reads; one entry per CDR3 protein. Of hundreds of thousands of distinct CDR3 sequences listed, around 20% are singletons. Disease duration was under 3 months in the ophthalmopathy patients, who also had a Clinical Activity Score of at least 3 and a NOSPECS grade of at least 4. Exclusion of patients followed from uncontrolled infection, other autoimmune disease, pregnancy or lactation. For the diagnoses, clinical symptoms, serum thyroxine and TRAb, thyroid ultrasound and orbital computed tomography were used. From roughly 10 ml of fresh peripheral blood, PBMCs were isolated.

V lost 7 bases and J 2 bases, leaving 11 bases between the germline ends. This CDR3 is 13 amino acids long. The germline V gene has CDR1 SNHLY and CDR2 FYNNEI. Sequencing was done on a sample of blood. This sequence joins TRBV2 and TRBJ1-1, with unresolved D. The sequence came from a man aged 40-49 years with Graves' ophthalmopathy. CDR3 protein: CASNIRTNTEAFF. The DNA for the CDR3 is TGTGCCAGCAATATAAGAACCAACACTGAAGCTTTCTTT. Variable domain in full (rest from reference TRBV2 and TRBJ1-1): EPEVTQTPSHQVTQMGQEVILRCVPISNHLYFYWYRQILGQKVEFLVSFYNNEISEKSEIFDDQFSVERPDGSNFTLKIRSTKLEDSAMYFCASNIRTNTEAFFGQGTRLTVV.